Detailed here is one T cell receptor (beta chain). The PCR made use of 60 Vbeta and 13 Jbeta primers. The assay was immunoSEQ multiplex PCR, and TCRdb's table has in-frame clones only and misses some. There are 150,000 to 200,000 clones in the sample; approximately 70% occur only once, and about 4.3% lies in the top ten. Germline V gives CDR1 MNHNS, CDR2 SASEGT. V lost 4 bases, J lost 7 bases, and 7 bases stayed unmatched. CDR3 length equals 14 residues. The data are from a study of cytomegalovirus exposure and HLA in healthy donors. Source material: PBMCs. The clonotype originates from a man between 18 and 35 years old in good health and CMV-seropositive. The chain uses TRBV6-1 and TRBJ2-7, with 10 bases aligning to TRBD2. Here the CDR3 reads CASSASAGGEEQYV. Written as DNA, the CDR3 is TGTGCCAGCAGTGCCTCAGCGGGAGGGGAGGAGCAGTACGTC.